This TCR beta chain stems from a study of blood T cell repertoires in COVID-19. Study summary: COVID-19 samples, acute and convalescent, were from the United States, Italy and Spain. PBMCs, B-cell-depleted T cells, or T cells provided the cDNA or gDNA that made up the material.

Deletions cut 1 base from V and 9 bases from J, with 19 bases between. CDR3 length: 15 residues. Germline V CDR1 and CDR2: LNHNV, YYDKDF (reference sequence). Original processing methods: Estimation of nucleated cell counts was performed using reference gene primer amplification. Sequencing was performed with immunoSEQ multiplex PCR; in TCRdb, only in-frame clones are kept and a portion is missing. V, J and clone size reflect that table, while D and trimming were determined from the DNA. The sample includes about 220,000 clones, 84% seen only once; the top ten take roughly 5%. The sample consisted of peripheral blood. The clonotype was recovered from a woman aged 60 to 75 who had recovered from COVID-19. The chain recombines TRBV15 with TRBJ2-7, with a tentative D call TRBD1 (5 bases). In DNA, the CDR3 is TGTGCCACCAGCAGAGGATTAGGGGCCCCACGCGCGCAGTACTTC. It specifies CATSRGLGAPRAQYF.